Reported below is one T cell receptor (beta chain). Antigen unknown. The culture ran for approximately nine days before CD4+ T cells were isolated. None of these healthy vaccinees had been infected with SARS-CoV-2 before vaccination. Replacing half the medium with IL-2 medium was done on days 3 and 7. Using immunoSEQ multiplex PCR, the repertoire was profiled, and TCRdb retains in-frame clones only, with some absent. There are 25,000 to 35,000 clones in the sample; around two thirds occur only once, and roughly 3.8% lies in the top ten. The entry originates in a study of vaccination effects on CD4 cells after COVID-19. CDR3 length equals 14 residues. Trimming cost V 4 bases and J 5 bases, with 13 bases left between them. Germline CDR1 and CDR2: SGHRS and YFSETQ.

The sequences come from CD4+ T cells from PBMCs cultured without peptide, collected before COVID-19 vaccination. The rearrangement joins TRBV5-1 to TRBJ1-3; possibly TRBD1 for D (5 bases). The sequence was obtained from a human donor who received a COVID-19 vaccine. Here the CDR3 DNA reads TGCGCCAGCAGCCCACAGGCCGAAAGAAACACCATATATTTT. Its protein product is CASSPQAERNTIYF.